The 6 T cell receptor beta chains below were found in one sample sequenced in a study of blood T cell repertoires in COVID-19 (dated by TCRdb to the early 2020s). Libraries were made using the immunoSEQ multiplex PCR assay. TCRdb's version of the immuneACCESS table is confined to in-frame rearrangements and falls short of the full clone set. An unresolved V gene accounts for under half of the shortfall where checked; the remainder is of unknown origin. The sample table lists some 250,000 clones, around four fifths of them with a count of one. Roughly 9.4% of the sample goes to the ten largest clones. The sample consisted of peripheral blood. Receptor source: a man aged 40-49 years with active or convalescent COVID-19.

The chain has TRBV2 and TRBJ1-2; D is perhaps TRBD1 (6 bases). Trimming took off 5 bases at V and 2 bases at J, with 9 bases between the two ends. The CDR3 is 13 amino acids. The germline V gene has CDR1 SNHLY and CDR2 FYNNEI. The CDR3 region has the DNA TGTGCCAGCAGTCAGGGGTTAAACTATGGCTACACCTTC. It yields the protein CASSQGLNYGYTF.

The V gene is TRBV19, the J gene TRBJ2-3, with 7 bases matching TRBD1. With V trimmed by 2 bases and J by 2 bases, 4 bases remained unmatched. Germline V gives CDR1 LNHDA, CDR2 SQIVND (reference sequence). The CDR3 has 15 residues. The CDR3 DNA is TGTGCCAGTAGTATAAAGGGGGCCGACACAGATACGCAGTATTTT. Its translation: CASSIKGADTDTQYF.

This rearrangement joins TRBV11-1 to TRBJ2-7, with a weak D call TRBD2 (6 bases). Germline V lookup: CDR1 SGHAT, CDR2 FQDESV (reference sequence). The CDR3 loop spans 14 amino acids. V was trimmed by 5 bases and J by 6 bases, leaving 17 bases between them. The CDR3 DNA sequence: TGTGCCAGCAGCCGGGTGGAGGGGCGGCGCGAGCAGTACTTC. Translated, it gives CASSRVEGRREQYF.

The V call is TRBV7-9, the J call TRBJ2-2; 11 bases fit TRBD2. This CDR3 is built from 15 residues. The ends lost 5 bases at V and 5 bases at J; junction bases unmatched: 4. Germline CDR1 SEHNR, CDR2 FQNEAQ (reference sequence). The CDR3 DNA is TGTGCCAGCAGCCCGAGGACTAGCGGGACCGGGGAGCTGTTTTTT. Protein sequence: CASSPRTSGTGELFF.

The chain employs TRBV7-3 and TRBJ2-1; D is perhaps TRBD2 (6 bases). Looked up from germline, CDR1 is SGHTA and CDR2 is FQGTGA. Between the trimmed V and J ends, which lost 2 bases and 4 bases, there was a span of 12 bases. This CDR3 is 15 amino acids long. CDR3 loop: CASSLASGLYNEQFF. DNA for the CDR3: TGTGCCAGCAGCTTAGCCAGCGGGTTGTACAATGAGCAGTTCTTC.

The V and J genes are TRBV5-1 and TRBJ2-2, with 7 positions matching TRBD2. Losses at the gene ends were 3 bases for V and 2 bases for J; bases not matched to a gene: 7. From germline, CDR1 is SGHRS and CDR2 YFSETQ. The CDR3 consists of 16 residues. CDR3 sequence reads: CASSYSSGGNTGELFF. The CDR3, as DNA: TGCGCCAGCAGCTATTCTTCGGGGGGAAACACCGGGGAGCTGTTTTTT.